This T cell receptor (beta chain) was sequenced for a study of cytomegalovirus exposure and HLA in healthy donors. V lost 0 bases, J lost 5 bases, and 17 bases lay in between. Germline values: CDR1 SGHRS, CDR2 YFSETQ. The CDR3 length is 17 residues. The PCR contained 60 Vbeta and 13 Jbeta primers. Profiled with immunoSEQ multiplex PCR; TCRdb holds only in-frame clones, not every one. The sample records approximately 160,000 clones, 77% being singletons. This clonotype was sampled from a woman aged 25 to 45 in good health and CMV-seronegative. Sequenced material: PBMCs. V usage is TRBV5-1 and J usage is TRBJ1-4, with unresolved D. CDR3 DNA sequence: TGCGCCAGCAGCTTGGGAACGACGAGGGCTTCCAATGAAAAACTGTTTTTT. It specifies CASSLGTTRASNEKLFF.